The 19 T cell receptor beta chains presented below share a single source sample, sequenced in a study of neurological immune-mediated disorders. TCRdb reprocessed the 5' RACE reads with MiXCR, giving one entry per CDR3 protein. This table has tens of thousands of distinct CDR3 sequences, roughly 4.4% appearing once. The material sequenced was PBMCs. The receptors were sampled from a man aged 18 to 29 in good health.

This clonotype was counted at least ten times. The chain is built from TRBV20-1 and TRBJ2-1; 7 nucleotides align to TRBD1. The CDR3 consists of 15 residues. V was clipped by 0 bases and J by 3 bases; unmatched bases: 5. Germline CDR1 reads DFQATT; CDR2 reads SNEGSKA (reference sequence). The CDR3 DNA reads TGCAGTGCTAGAGATTCCCAGGGGGTCTACAATGAGCAGTTCTTC. Its translation is CSARDSQGVYNEQFF.

This clonotype was detected ten times or more. The V gene is TRBV7-2, the J gene TRBJ1-3; the D is unclear. This CDR3 has 15 amino acids. V lost 2 bases and J lost 1, with 9 bases in between. Germline V gene lookup returns CDR1 SGHTA and CDR2 FQGNSA. CDR3 in amino acids: CASSLLYLSGNTIYF. The CDR3 DNA reads as TGTGCCAGCAGCTTACTATACCTTTCTGGAAACACCATATATTTT.

This clonotype occurred many times. The genes are TRBV11-2 and TRBJ2-2; 9 bases align to TRBD1. The CDR3 consists of 15 residues. CDR1 is SGHAT, CDR2 FQNNGV, per germline. Trimming cost V 4 bases and J 5 bases; bases outside gene matches: 5. CDR3 residues: CASSSNRGRTGELFF. CDR3 coding DNA: TGTGCCAGCAGCTCGAACAGGGGGCGGACCGGGGAGCTGTTTTTT.

This clonotype has a count of ten or more. J is TRBJ1-1 and V is TRBV18; a possible D gene is TRBD1 (5 bases). CDR1 and CDR2 from the germline V gene are KGHSH and LQKENI. The CDR3 is 13 amino acids. The V gene lost 2 bases and the J gene lost 10 bases, with 14 bases spanning the gap. For the CDR3, the DNA is TGTGCCAGCTCACCATCAGGGAGGAAGGGAGCTTTCTTT. The encoded protein is CASSPSGRKGAFF.

This clonotype was counted ten times or more. This chain uses TRBV20-1 with TRBJ1-2, with D possibly TRBD1 on 5 matching bases. Trimming cost V 1 base and J 3 bases, with 18 bases left between them. This CDR3 region has 16 residues. Germline CDR1 is DFQATT and CDR2 is SNEGSKA (reference sequence). The CDR3 DNA reads TGCAGTGCTAGAGGGGAAGACAGCCCCCCGGACTATGGCTACACCTTC. This gives the protein CSARGEDSPPDYGYTF.

This clonotype was seen many times. The chain is built from TRBV29-1 and TRBJ2-1; 7 bases agree with TRBD2. CDR1 is SQVTM and CDR2 is ANQGSEA in the germline V gene. CDR3 size: 13 residues. Losses at the gene ends were 6 bases for V and 9 bases for J; bases not matched to a gene: 11. This chain's CDR3 is CSVASGDNGEQFF. The CDR3 DNA reads TGCAGCGTCGCCAGCGGGGATAATGGTGAGCAGTTCTTC.

This clonotype was observed many times. The chain joins TRBV3-1 to TRBJ2-7, with D possibly being TRBD2 (6 bases). Germline loops: CDR1 LGHDT, CDR2 YNNKEL (reference sequence). This CDR3 has 14 amino acids. Trimming removed 0 bases at V and 7 bases at J, with 13 bases between. CDR3 sequence: CASSQEIGGVEQYF. CDR3 DNA: TGTGCCAGCAGCCAAGAAATCGGGGGAGTGGAGCAGTACTTC.

At least ten counts were recorded for this clonotype. V and J are TRBV28 and TRBJ1-5; D is ambiguous. The germline V and J ends were trimmed by 6 bases and 7 bases, with 16 bases remaining between them. This CDR3 has 14 residues. From germline, CDR1 is MDHEN and CDR2 SYDVKM. The CDR3 loop reads CASRAFGVSQPQHF. DNA for the CDR3: TGTGCCAGCAGGGCCTTTGGGGTATCACAGCCCCAGCATTTT.

This clonotype was observed many times. This sequence joins TRBV20-1 and TRBJ2-7; a possible D gene is TRBD1 (5 bases). CDR1 is DFQATT and CDR2 is SNEGSKA in the germline V gene (reference sequence). V dropped 6 bases and J dropped 0 bases, with 18 bases sitting between them. The CDR3 sequence is 15 residues long. The CDR3 loop is CSASLPLTDSYEQYF. CDR3 nucleotide sequence: TGCAGTGCCAGTCTTCCCCTGACAGACTCCTACGAGCAGTACTTC.

This clonotype appeared many times. This chain links TRBV5-1 with TRBJ1-2, with 7 bases matching TRBD1. CDR3 length equals 16 residues. Per germline, CDR1 SGHRS and CDR2 YFSETQ. The ends lost 2 bases at V and 1 base at J; junction bases unmatched: 8. The CDR3 coding sequence is TGCGCCAGCAGCTTACTCCTGACAGGGAGTAACTATGGCTACACCTTC. As protein: CASSLLLTGSNYGYTF. The whole variable domain, filled in from reference TRBV5-1 and TRBJ1-2, reads KAGVTQTPRYLIKTRGQQVTLSCSPISGHRSVSWYQQTPGQGLQFLFEYFSETQRNKGNFPGRFSGRQFSNSRSEMNVSTLELGDSALYLCASSLLLTGSNYGYTFGSGTRLTVV.

This clonotype was detected ten times or more. The chain joins TRBV5-1 to TRBJ1-2; 7 nucleotides align to TRBD1. The CDR3 runs 16 residues. Per the germline V gene, CDR1 is SGHRS and CDR2 is YFSETQ. V lost 0 bases to trimming and J lost 8 bases; unmatched junction nucleotides: 13. The CDR3 sequence: CASSLALGQAGGGYTF. CDR3 nucleotides: TGCGCCAGCAGCTTGGCCCTTGGACAGGCGGGGGGCGGCTACACCTTC. Together with reference TRBV5-1 and TRBJ1-2, the CDR3 gives the full variable domain: KAGVTQTPRYLIKTRGQQVTLSCSPISGHRSVSWYQQTPGQGLQFLFEYFSETQRNKGNFPGRFSGRQFSNSRSEMNVSTLELGDSALYLCASSLALGQAGGGYTFGSGTRLTVV.

This clonotype was detected many times. J is TRBJ2-2 and V is TRBV27, with 11 positions matching TRBD2. V gave up 7 bases and J gave up 2 bases; unmatched junction bases: 3. The germline gives CDR1 MNHEY, CDR2 SMNVEV (reference sequence). This CDR3 contains 15 residues. CDR3 nucleotides: TGTGCCAGCAAGGGACTAGCGGACAACACCGGGGAGCTGTTTTTT. Translating it yields CASKGLADNTGELFF.

Ten or more counts support this clonotype. The V call is TRBV7-2, the J call TRBJ1-1; TRBD1 agrees at 10 bases. CDR3 size: 15 residues. The V gene's germline CDR1 is SGHTA and CDR2 FQGNSA. V was pared by 8 bases and J by 1 base, with 7 bases of the junction left unmatched. CDR3 loop: CASGRQGAANTEAFF. The CDR3 nucleotides are TGTGCCAGCGGCAGACAGGGGGCAGCGAACACTGAAGCTTTCTTT.

This clonotype was picked up many times. V and J are TRBV19 and TRBJ2-7; perhaps TRBD1 as D (6 bases). The germline V gene has CDR1 LNHDA and CDR2 SQIVND (reference sequence). With 3 bases removed from V and 1 base from J, the gap between germline ends came to 22 bases. There are 18 residues in the CDR3. The CDR3 region is CASSIRRGQWPSSYEQYF. For the CDR3, the DNA is TGTGCCAGTAGTATTCGTAGGGGACAATGGCCGTCGTCCTACGAGCAGTACTTC. The full variable domain, in which reference TRBV19 and TRBJ2-7 provide the parts outside the CDR3, is DGGITQSPKYLFRKEGQNVTLSCEQNLNHDAMYWYRQDPGQGLRLIYYSQIVNDFQKGDIAEGYSVSREKKESFPLTVTSAQKNPTAFYLCASSIRRGQWPSSYEQYFGPGTRLTVT.

This clonotype was recorded many times. J is TRBJ1-2 and V is TRBV6-6; 7 bases match TRBD1. The length of the CDR3 is 16 residues. J lost 4 bases, V lost 7 bases, and 15 bases had no gene match. The germline gives CDR1 MNHNY, CDR2 SVGAGI (reference sequence). This chain's CDR3 is CASKAPVDRVSYGYTF. CDR3 bases: TGTGCCAGCAAGGCCCCCGTCGACAGGGTCAGCTATGGCTACACCTTC.

This clonotype has ten or more counts. This chain links TRBV5-1 with TRBJ1-2; 10 nucleotides align to TRBD1. CDR3 length equals 17 residues. V was clipped by 5 bases and J by 1 base; unmatched bases: 11. Germline V gives CDR1 SGHRS, CDR2 YFSETQ. CDR3 in amino acids: CASSSTGGQMLNYGYTF. The DNA of the CDR3 is TGCGCCAGCAGTTCGACAGGGGGCCAAATGCTTAACTATGGCTACACCTTC.

This clonotype was found many times. The chain couples TRBV5-1 to TRBJ2-5; TRBD1 might be the D (6 bases). With 2 bases removed from V and 3 bases from J, the gap between germline ends came to 8 bases. The CDR3 sequence is 13 residues long. Germline values: CDR1 SGHRS, CDR2 YFSETQ. CDR3 in DNA: TGCGCCAGCAGCTTTGACAGGAAAGAGACCCAGTACTTC. Translated: CASSFDRKETQYF. The full variable domain, its missing parts supplied by reference TRBV5-1 and TRBJ2-5, is KAGVTQTPRYLIKTRGQQVTLSCSPISGHRSVSWYQQTPGQGLQFLFEYFSETQRNKGNFPGRFSGRQFSNSRSEMNVSTLELGDSALYLCASSFDRKETQYFGPGTRLLVL.

Ten or more counts support this clonotype. The rearrangement joins TRBV30 to TRBJ1-5, with D tentatively TRBD1 (6 bases). The CDR3 runs 16 residues. V was clipped by 1 base and J by 1 base, with 14 bases between them. Germline V CDR1 and CDR2: GTSNPN, SVGIG (reference sequence). The DNA of the CDR3 is TGTGCCTGGAGTGCCAAACAGGGATCGAGCAATCAGCCCCAGCATTTT. It is translated as CAWSAKQGSSNQPQHF.

This clonotype was detected many times. V and J are TRBV5-1 and TRBJ1-1; no clear D gene. Germline assignment: CDR1 SGHRS and CDR2 YFSETQ. The CDR3 runs to 14 residues. V was cut by 0 bases and J by 4 bases, with 10 bases left in between. The CDR3 region is CASSLVGMRTEAFF. The CDR3 DNA follows: TGCGCCAGCAGCTTGGTCGGGATGCGCACTGAAGCTTTCTTT.